This T cell receptor (beta chain) was identified during a study of OX40 agonist ivuxolimab in advanced cancers. Study context: Ivuxolimab, an antibody acting as an agonist of OX40 (CD134), was used to treat patients.

From germline, CDR1 is MNHNY and CDR2 SVGAGI (reference sequence). Trimming took 6 bases from V and 6 from J, leaving 14 bases between them. The CDR3 extends over 14 amino acids. The table came from immunoSEQ multiplex PCR; TCRdb's copy has only in-frame clones and leaves some out. In the table there are just over 90,000 clones, approximately 89% of which are singletons. The sequencing used CD4+ or CD8+ T cells sorted from blood, collected in a trial of the OX40 agonist ivuxolimab. The clonotype originates from an adult with an advanced solid tumor such as melanoma, head and neck, liver or kidney cancer. V usage is TRBV6-6 and J usage is TRBJ2-2; D is possibly TRBD2 (6 bases). In DNA, the CDR3 is TGTGCCAGCAGGAGGGCGGGGTCAGCCGGGGAGCTGTTTTTT. Amino acid sequence: CASRRAGSAGELFF.